This paragraph covers one TCR beta chain sequence. The antigen remains unidentified. This table comes from immunoSEQ multiplex PCR, and its TCRdb copy is limited to in-frame clones, with some not included. Of roughly 35,000 clones in the sample, about 85% are singletons; the top ten hold 2.5% to 3.5%. The sample belongs to a study of lymphopenia after photon versus proton radiotherapy. Study-level results: Under photons, naive T cells and diversity fell while effector/memory populations rose. Only patients who died were analyzed for survival; proton advantage is unproven. A bigger post-nadir fall in TCR diversity correlated inversely with survival time in deceased patients. Post-nadir diversity loss with photons came from oligoclonal expansion, particularly CD8+ Temra cells.

The sequenced sample was peripheral blood, obtained from a patient treated with photon-based radiotherapy. The clonotype was recovered from a man in his fifties with gastric cancer.

The CDR3 DNA reads as TGTGCCAGCAGCTTAGTGCATGGGAACACTGAAGCTTTCTTT. This codes for CASSLVHGNTEAFF. The chain employs TRBV7-2 and TRBJ1-1; D gene ambiguous. V was pared by 1 base and J by 1 base, with 7 bases between. Germline assignment: CDR1 SGHTA and CDR2 FQGNSA. This CDR3 has 14 residues. The full variable domain, in which reference TRBV7-2 and TRBJ1-1 provide the parts outside the CDR3, is GAGVSQSPSNKVTEKGKDVELRCDPISGHTALYWYRQSLGQGLEFLIYFQGNSAPDKSGLPSDRFSAERTGGSVSTLTIQRTQQEDSAVYLCASSLVHGNTEAFFGQGTRLTVV.